This T cell receptor beta chain came from a study of Ad26.COV2.S vaccination and SARS-CoV-2 variants. Background on the study: Intramuscularly, Ad26.COV2.S was given either once or twice, 56 days apart.

Clones were read by immunoSEQ multiplex PCR, and TCRdb kept only the in-frame ones, dropping some. Of hundreds of thousands of clones in the sample, over 75% are singletons; the top ten hold more than 9%. This sample's treatment: over 15 received Ad26.COV2.S at low or high dose, single or two shots; roughly five received placebo; per-sample allocation not given. On day 63 after the first injection, vaccine and placebo recipients gave samples. Based in Boston, the donor was an adult of 18-55 years. As its vector, the vaccine had Ad26, which expressed Wuhan-strain SARS-CoV-2 spike. This TCR derives from a person between 18 and 59 years old who received the Ad26.COV2.S COVID-19 vaccine or a placebo. The sequencing used peripheral blood, collected in a trial of Ad26.COV2.S vaccine versus placebo.

The CDR3 loop reads CASSPLWGTAYNEQFF. The CDR3 DNA sequence: TGTGCCAGCAGCCCGCTATGGGGGACAGCCTACAATGAGCAGTTCTTC. The rearrangement uses TRBV11-2 and TRBJ2-1; 7 positions agree with TRBD1. Germline CDR1 SGHAT, CDR2 FQNNGV. The CDR3 totals 16 residues. The V gene end was trimmed by 5 bases and the J gene end by 2 bases; junction bases not matched to a gene: 9. The full variable domain, in which reference TRBV11-2 and TRBJ2-1 provide the parts outside the CDR3, is EAGVAQSPRYKIIEKRQSVAFWCNPISGHATLYWYQQILGQGPKLLIQFQNNGVVDDSQLPKDRFSAERLKGVDSTLKIQPAKLEDSAVYLCASSPLWGTAYNEQFFGPGTRLTVL.